Below are 9 T cell receptor beta chains sequenced from a single sample in a study of regulatory T cells in long-lasting Graves disease. For TCR beta, libraries came from iRepertoire HTBI primers and Arm-PCR of CDR3 regions. TCRdb re-derived calls from the multiplex PCR reads in MiXCR, one entry per CDR3 protein. This sample yields roughly 400,000 distinct CDR3 sequences, of which about a fifth are seen a single time; less than 25% belongs to the top ten. Time point: persistent/refractory GD, antithyroid drugs over 5 years with positive TRAb. PBMCs provided the RNA from which the TCR library was made. This specimen was peripheral blood mononuclear cells (PBMCs), taken when the disease was refractory, from a patient treated with antithyroid drugs. These receptors all stem from a female donor with Graves disease.

This chain joins TRBV9 and TRBJ2-6, with D tentatively TRBD1 (6 bases). The V and J ends lost 3 bases and 0 bases respectively, with 19 bases between them. CDR3 length: 19 residues. CDR1 is SGDLS and CDR2 is YYNGEE in the germline V gene. The CDR3 sequence: CASSAPQGLSDSGANVLTF. The CDR3 bases are TGTGCCAGCAGCGCGCCACAGGGTTTATCGGACTCTGGGGCCAACGTCCTGACTTTC. The whole variable domain, filled in from reference TRBV9 and TRBJ2-6, reads DSGVTQTPKHLITATGQRVTLRCSPRSGDLSVYWYQQSLDQGLQFLIQYYNGEERAKGNILERFSAQQFPDLHSELNLSSLELGDSALYFCASSAPQGLSDSGANVLTFGAGSRLTVL.

The sample holds many counts of this clonotype. This chain uses TRBV28 with TRBJ2-7; maybe TRBD1 (6 bases). Per germline, CDR1 MDHEN and CDR2 SYDVKM. V lost 7 bases, J lost 5 bases, and 15 bases lay in between. The CDR3 runs to 13 residues. The DNA of the CDR3 is TGTGCCAGCAATTACAGGGAGAGGGACGAGCAGTACTTC. Translation gives CASNYRERDEQYF.

This clonotype was observed a handful of times. The chain employs TRBV5-1 and TRBJ1-1, with TRBD1 matching over 10 bases. CDR1 and CDR2 (germline): SGHRS, YFSETQ. V was clipped by 4 bases and J by 6 bases; unmatched bases: 12. The CDR3 is made up of 16 amino acids. In DNA, the CDR3 is TGCGCCAGCAGCACCGGACAGGGGGTGGTGGGCCCTGAAGCTTTCTTT. Translating gives CASSTGQGVVGPEAFF.

This clonotype was seen many times. This chain connects TRBV29-1 to TRBJ2-7; TRBD1 matches 8 bases. The CDR3 spans 13 residues. V gave up 7 bases and J gave up 1 base; unmatched junction bases: 6. Germline V gene lookup returns CDR1 SQVTM and CDR2 ANQGSEA. This CDR3 is CSATGEWSYEQYF. The CDR3 nucleotides are TGCAGCGCGACAGGGGAGTGGTCCTACGAGCAGTACTTC.

This clonotype was detected ten times or more. The genes are TRBV6-1 and TRBJ2-5, with 7 bases fitting TRBD2. Germline CDR1 MNHNS, CDR2 SASEGT. Losses at the gene ends were 6 bases for V and 7 bases for J; bases not matched to a gene: 17. The CDR3 sequence is 16 residues long. This chain's CDR3 is CASSDRKRDPRGTQYF. In DNA, the CDR3 is TGTGCCAGCAGCGACCGGAAGCGGGACCCTAGGGGGACCCAGTACTTC.

This clonotype was recorded at least ten times. This chain joins TRBV12-3 or TRBV12-4 and TRBJ1-2; a weak D match, TRBD1 (5 bases). Trimming took off 3 bases at V and 6 bases at J, with 8 bases between the two ends. The CDR3 consists of 12 residues. The CDR3 sequence: CASSLEGHGYTF. In DNA, the CDR3 is TGTGCCAGCAGTTTGGAGGGGCATGGCTACACCTTC.

This chain uses TRBV6-4 with TRBJ2-3, with a possible D match to TRBD2 (7 bases). The CDR3 consists of 15 residues. V was cut by 3 bases and J by 2 bases, with 12 bases left in between. Germline assignment: CDR1 MRHNA and CDR2 SNTAGT. CDR3 loop: CASSEEAGATDTQYF. The CDR3 region has the DNA TGTGCCAGCAGTGAGGAGGCGGGGGCCACAGATACGCAGTATTTT.

This clonotype occurred a few times. This sequence joins TRBV20-1 and TRBJ2-7; D might be TRBD2 (6 bases). CDR1 is DFQATT, CDR2 SNEGSKA, per germline (reference sequence). V was pared by 7 bases and J by 2 bases, with 9 bases between. The CDR3 is 11 amino acids. The CDR3, as DNA: TGCAGTGTACCGGGGGCCTACGAGCAGTACTTC. Its translation is CSVPGAYEQYF.

The gene calls are TRBV20-1 and TRBJ2-1; TRBD1 or TRBD2 may be the D gene (5 bases each). With 4 bases removed from V and 3 bases from J, the gap between germline ends came to 19 bases. CDR1 and CDR2 (germline): DFQATT, SNEGSKA (reference sequence). The CDR3 has 16 amino acids. The CDR3, as DNA: TGCAGTGCTACTTCTTCCCTCGGGGCGGGCTACAATGAGCAGTTCTTC. Its translation: CSATSSLGAGYNEQFF.